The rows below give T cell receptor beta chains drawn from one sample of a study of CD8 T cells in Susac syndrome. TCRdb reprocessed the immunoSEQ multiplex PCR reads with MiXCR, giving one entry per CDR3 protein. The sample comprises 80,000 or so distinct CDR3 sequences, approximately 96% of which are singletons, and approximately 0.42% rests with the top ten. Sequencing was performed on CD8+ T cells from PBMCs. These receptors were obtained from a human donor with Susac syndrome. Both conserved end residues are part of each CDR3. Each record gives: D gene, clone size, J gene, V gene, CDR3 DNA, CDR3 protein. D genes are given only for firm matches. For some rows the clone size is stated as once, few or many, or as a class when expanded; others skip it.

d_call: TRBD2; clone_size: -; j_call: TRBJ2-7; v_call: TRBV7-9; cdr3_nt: TGTGCCAGCAGCTCCCGCGGGAGCCCTTACGAGCAGTACTTC; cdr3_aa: CASSSRGSPYEQYF
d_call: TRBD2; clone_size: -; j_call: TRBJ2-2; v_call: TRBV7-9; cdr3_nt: TGTGCCAGCAGCGGACTAGCGGGAGTGGCCGGGGAGCTGTTTTTT; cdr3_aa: CASSGLAGVAGELFF
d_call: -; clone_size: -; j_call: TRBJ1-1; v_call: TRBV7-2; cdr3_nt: TGTGCCAGCAGCTTAGTCTACGATGAAGCTTTCTTT; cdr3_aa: CASSLVYDEAFF
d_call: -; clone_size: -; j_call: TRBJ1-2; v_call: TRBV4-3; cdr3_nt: TGCGCCAGCAGCCAAGATAATAAGGACGATGGCTACACCTTC; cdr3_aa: CASSQDNKDDGYTF
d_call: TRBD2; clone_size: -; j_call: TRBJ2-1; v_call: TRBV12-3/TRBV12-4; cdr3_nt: TGTGCCAGCAGGCGGACTAGCGGCGACCCCCTCGGGCAGTTCTTC; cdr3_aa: CASRRTSGDPLGQFF
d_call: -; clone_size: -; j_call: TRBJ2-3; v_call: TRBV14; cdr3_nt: TGTGCCAGCAGCCGATTGGAGACAGGACAAGATACGCAGTATTTT; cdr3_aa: CASSRLETGQDTQYF
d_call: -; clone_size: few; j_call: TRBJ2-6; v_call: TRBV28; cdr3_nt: TGTGCCAGCAGTTTGGATAGGGCCAACGTCCTGACTTTC; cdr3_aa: CASSLDRANVLTF
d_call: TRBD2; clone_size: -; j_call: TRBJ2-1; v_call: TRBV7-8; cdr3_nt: TGTGCCAGCAGCATCTACGGAGGGCGGGAGGGCCTCGATGAGCAGTTCTTC; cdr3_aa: CASSIYGGREGLDEQFF
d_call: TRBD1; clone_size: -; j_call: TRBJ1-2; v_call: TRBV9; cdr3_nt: TGTGCCAGCAGCGCCTACATCGGCGGGGGACAGGGGAATGGCTACACCTTC; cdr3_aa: CASSAYIGGGQGNGYTF
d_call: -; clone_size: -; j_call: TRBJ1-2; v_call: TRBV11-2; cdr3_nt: TGTGCCAGCAGCCCGATTCCGGGACGGCGGGATGGCTACACCTTC; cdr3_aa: CASSPIPGRRDGYTF
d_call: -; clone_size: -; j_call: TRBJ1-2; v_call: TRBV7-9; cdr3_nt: TGTGCCAGCAGCCCACCCGGGGCCGATGGCTACACCTTC; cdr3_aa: CASSPPGADGYTF
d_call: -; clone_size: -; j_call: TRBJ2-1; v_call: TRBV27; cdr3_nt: TGTGCCAGCAGTTTAAGTCCAGGGGGGTCGGATGAGCAGTTCTTC; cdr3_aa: CASSLSPGGSDEQFF
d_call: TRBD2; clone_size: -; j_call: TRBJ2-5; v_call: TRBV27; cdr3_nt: TGTGCCAGCAGTTTATGGGCGGGGGTAGAGACCCAGTACTTC; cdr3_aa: CASSLWAGVETQYF
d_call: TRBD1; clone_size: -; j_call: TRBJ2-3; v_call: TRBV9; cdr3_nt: TGTGCCAGCAGCGCGGACAGGCAAAAGCAGTATTTT; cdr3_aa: CASSADRQKQYF
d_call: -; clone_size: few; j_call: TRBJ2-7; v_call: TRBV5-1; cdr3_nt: TGCGCCAGCAGCTTGGCCGGCCCGGGAAACGAGCAGTACTTC; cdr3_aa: CASSLAGPGNEQYF
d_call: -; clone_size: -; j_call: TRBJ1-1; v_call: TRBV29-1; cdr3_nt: TGCAGCGTTGGGCGGACGTCACAGAGCATGAACACTGAAGCTTTCTTT; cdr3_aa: CSVGRTSQSMNTEAFF
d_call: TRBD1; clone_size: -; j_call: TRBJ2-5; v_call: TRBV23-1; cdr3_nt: TGCGCCAGCAGTCAACTCGACAGGGGGCGCGCAGAGACCCAGTACTTC; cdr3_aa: CASSQLDRGRAETQYF
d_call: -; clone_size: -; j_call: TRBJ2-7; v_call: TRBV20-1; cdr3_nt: TGCAGTGCTAGTTCCTCCGAAACAAGGCAGTACTTC; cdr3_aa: CSASSSETRQYF
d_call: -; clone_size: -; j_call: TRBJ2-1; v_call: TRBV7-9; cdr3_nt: TGTGCCAGCATTGAGCGTGACTCCTACAATGAGCAGTTCTTC; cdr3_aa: CASIERDSYNEQFF
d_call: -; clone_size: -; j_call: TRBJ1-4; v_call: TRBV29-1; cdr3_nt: TGCAGCGTTGAGAAGGGAGGACTTGATGAAAAACTGTTTTTT; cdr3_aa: CSVEKGGLDEKLFF
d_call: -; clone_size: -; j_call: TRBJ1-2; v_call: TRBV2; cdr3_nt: TGTGCCAGCACGGACAGCATCATGCCCGGGGACTATGGCTACACCTTC; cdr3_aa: CASTDSIMPGDYGYTF
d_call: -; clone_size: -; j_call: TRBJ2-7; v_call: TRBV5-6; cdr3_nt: TGTGCCAGCAGCTTTGTAGAAAGAGCGGGCATCCCCTACGAGCAGTACTTC; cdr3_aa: CASSFVERAGIPYEQYF
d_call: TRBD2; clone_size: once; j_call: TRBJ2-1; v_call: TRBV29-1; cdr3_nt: TGCAGCGTTTTCACTACGGGACTAGCGGGATACTCCTACAATGAGCAGTTCTTC; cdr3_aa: CSVFTTGLAGYSYNEQFF
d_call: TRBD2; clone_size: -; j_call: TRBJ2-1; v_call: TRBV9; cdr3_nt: TGTGCCAGTCCAAAGACGGTCAGCGGGGGGCCCTCCTACAATGAGCAGTTCTTC; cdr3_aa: CASPKTVSGGPSYNEQFF
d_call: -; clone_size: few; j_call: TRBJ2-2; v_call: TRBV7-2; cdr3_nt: TGTGCCAGCAGCTTAGATCTCGGCTACGGGGAGCTGTTTTTT; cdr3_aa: CASSLDLGYGELFF
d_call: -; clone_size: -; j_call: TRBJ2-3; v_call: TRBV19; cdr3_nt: TGTGCCAGTAGTTCACAGCCGGATACGCAGTATTTT; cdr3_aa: CASSSQPDTQYF
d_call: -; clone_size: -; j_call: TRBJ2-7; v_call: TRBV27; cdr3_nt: TGTGCCAGCCGGGGTGGGGCAGCCCTCTCCTACGAGCAGTACTTC; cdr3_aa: CASRGGAALSYEQYF
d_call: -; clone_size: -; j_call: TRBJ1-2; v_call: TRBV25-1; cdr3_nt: TGTGCCAGCGCCGGGACGGAGTATGGCTACACCTTC; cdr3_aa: CASAGTEYGYTF
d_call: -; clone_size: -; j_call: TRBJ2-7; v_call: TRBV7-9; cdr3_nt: TGTGCCAGCAGCTTAGGATCCCGGGAGATGAGTTACGAGCAGTACTTC; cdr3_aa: CASSLGSREMSYEQYF
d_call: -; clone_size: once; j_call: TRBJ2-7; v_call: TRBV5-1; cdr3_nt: TGCGCCAGCAGCTTGGTCGCAGGGTCGACCTACGAGCAGTACTTC; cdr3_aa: CASSLVAGSTYEQYF
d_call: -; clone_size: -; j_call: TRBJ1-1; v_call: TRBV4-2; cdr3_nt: TGTGCCAGCAGCGACTCATGGTCTGAAGCTTTCTTT; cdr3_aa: CASSDSWSEAFF
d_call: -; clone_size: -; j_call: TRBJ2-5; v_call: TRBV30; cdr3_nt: TGTGCCTGGAGGAGTAGTGAGACCCAGTACTTC; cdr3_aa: CAWRSSETQYF
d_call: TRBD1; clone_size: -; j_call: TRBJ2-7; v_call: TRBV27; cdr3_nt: TGTGCCAGCAGTTCGACAGGGGCCGAGCAGTACTTC; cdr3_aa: CASSSTGAEQYF
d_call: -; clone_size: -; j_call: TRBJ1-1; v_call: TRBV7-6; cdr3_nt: TGTGCCAGCAGCTTACAGGGAAACACTGAAGCTTTCTTT; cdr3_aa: CASSLQGNTEAFF
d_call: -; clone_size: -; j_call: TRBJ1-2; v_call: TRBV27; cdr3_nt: TGTGCCAGCAGAACAGGGTACCTAAGCGATGGCTACACCTTC; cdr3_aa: CASRTGYLSDGYTF
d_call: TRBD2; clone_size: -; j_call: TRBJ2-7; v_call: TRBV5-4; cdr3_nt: TGTGCCAGCAGCTTCGGGACTAGCTCCTACGAGCAGTACTTC; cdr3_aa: CASSFGTSSYEQYF
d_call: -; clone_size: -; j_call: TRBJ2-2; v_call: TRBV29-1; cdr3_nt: TGCAGCGTTGTCCAGGCTGACACCGGGGAGCTGTTTTTT; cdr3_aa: CSVVQADTGELFF
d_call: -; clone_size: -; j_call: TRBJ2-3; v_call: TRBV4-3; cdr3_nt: TGCGCCAGCAGCCCGGCACCCACAGAGACGCAGTATTTT; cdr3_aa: CASSPAPTETQYF
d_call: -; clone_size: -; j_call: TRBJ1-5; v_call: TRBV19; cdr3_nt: TGTGCCAGTAGTATCGCCGCGGGGGCCACAACCGAGCATTTT; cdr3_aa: CASSIAAGATTEHF
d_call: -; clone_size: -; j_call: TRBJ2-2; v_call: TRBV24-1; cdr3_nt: TGTGCCACCAGTGACTTATTAGGCGGGGAGCTGTTTTTT; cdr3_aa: CATSDLLGGELFF
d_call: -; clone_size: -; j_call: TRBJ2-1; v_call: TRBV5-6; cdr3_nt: TGTGCCAGCAGCTGGCCTTTCAGCGAGCAGTTCTTC; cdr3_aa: CASSWPFSEQFF
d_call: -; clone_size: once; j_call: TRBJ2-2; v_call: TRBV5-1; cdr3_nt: TGCGCCAGCAGGGACCGCGGGGAGCTGTTTTTT; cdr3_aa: CASRDRGELFF
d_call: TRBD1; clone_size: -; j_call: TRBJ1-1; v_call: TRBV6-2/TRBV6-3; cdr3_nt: TGTGCCAGCAGTATACAGGGGACTGAAGCTTTCTTT; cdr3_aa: CASSIQGTEAFF
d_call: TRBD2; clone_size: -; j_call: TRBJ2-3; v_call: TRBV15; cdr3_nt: TGTGCCACCAGCAGGACTAGCGGGAGGCCCACAGATACGCAGTATTTT; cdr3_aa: CATSRTSGRPTDTQYF
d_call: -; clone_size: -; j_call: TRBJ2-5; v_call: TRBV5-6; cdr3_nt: TGTGCCAGCAGCTTCGACAGGGAGGCCCAAGAGACCCAGTACTTC; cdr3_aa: CASSFDREAQETQYF
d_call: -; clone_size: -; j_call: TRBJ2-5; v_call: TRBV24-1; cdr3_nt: TGTGCCACCAGTGATTTAGAGGGTTCCGGAGAGACCCAGTACTTC; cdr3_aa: CATSDLEGSGETQYF
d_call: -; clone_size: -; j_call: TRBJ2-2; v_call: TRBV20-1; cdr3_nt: TGCAGTGCTACAACTAGGGAGACCGGGGAGCTGTTTTTT; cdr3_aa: CSATTRETGELFF
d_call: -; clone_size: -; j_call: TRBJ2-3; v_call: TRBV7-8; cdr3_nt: TGTGCCAGCAGCCTACTCCCCTCGGGCACAGATACGCAGTATTTT; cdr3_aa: CASSLLPSGTDTQYF
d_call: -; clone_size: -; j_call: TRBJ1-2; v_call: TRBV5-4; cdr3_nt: TGTGCCAGCAGCCCAACCCCGCTAGACTATGGCTACACCTTC; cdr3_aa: CASSPTPLDYGYTF
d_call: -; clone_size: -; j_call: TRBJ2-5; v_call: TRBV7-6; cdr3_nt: TGTGCCAGCAGCTTAGCCGATGAGACCCAGTACTTC; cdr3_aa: CASSLADETQYF
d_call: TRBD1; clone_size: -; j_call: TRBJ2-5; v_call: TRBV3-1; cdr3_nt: TGTGCCAGCAGCCCCCCACTTTGGGACAGGGGATTTCAAGAGACCCAGTACTTC; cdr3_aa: CASSPPLWDRGFQETQYF
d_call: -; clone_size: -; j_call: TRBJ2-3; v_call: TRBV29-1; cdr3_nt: TGCAGCGTTGTGGTGTATGAAGCCCCAGATACGCAGTATTTT; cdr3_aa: CSVVVYEAPDTQYF
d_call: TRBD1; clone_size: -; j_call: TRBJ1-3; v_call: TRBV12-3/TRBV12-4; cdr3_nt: TGTGCCAGCAGCCTCCGCTCCGGGACAGACCGAAACACCATATATTTT; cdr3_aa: CASSLRSGTDRNTIYF
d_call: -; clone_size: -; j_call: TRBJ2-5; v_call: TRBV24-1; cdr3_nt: TGTGCCACCAGTGCAGTGATTTCGGAGACCCAGTACTTC; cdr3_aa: CATSAVISETQYF
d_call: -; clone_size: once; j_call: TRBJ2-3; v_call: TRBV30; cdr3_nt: TGTGCCTGGAGTGAGGGGACAGATACGCAGTATTTT; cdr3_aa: CAWSEGTDTQYF
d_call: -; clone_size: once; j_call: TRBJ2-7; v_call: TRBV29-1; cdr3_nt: TGCAGCGTTGTTACGAAGGGTACGTTCGAGCAGTACTTC; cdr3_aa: CSVVTKGTFEQYF
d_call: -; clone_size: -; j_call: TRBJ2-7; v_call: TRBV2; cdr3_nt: TGTGCCATCAATCTTAGAAGAATACCAATCGAGCAGTACTTC; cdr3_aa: CAINLRRIPIEQYF